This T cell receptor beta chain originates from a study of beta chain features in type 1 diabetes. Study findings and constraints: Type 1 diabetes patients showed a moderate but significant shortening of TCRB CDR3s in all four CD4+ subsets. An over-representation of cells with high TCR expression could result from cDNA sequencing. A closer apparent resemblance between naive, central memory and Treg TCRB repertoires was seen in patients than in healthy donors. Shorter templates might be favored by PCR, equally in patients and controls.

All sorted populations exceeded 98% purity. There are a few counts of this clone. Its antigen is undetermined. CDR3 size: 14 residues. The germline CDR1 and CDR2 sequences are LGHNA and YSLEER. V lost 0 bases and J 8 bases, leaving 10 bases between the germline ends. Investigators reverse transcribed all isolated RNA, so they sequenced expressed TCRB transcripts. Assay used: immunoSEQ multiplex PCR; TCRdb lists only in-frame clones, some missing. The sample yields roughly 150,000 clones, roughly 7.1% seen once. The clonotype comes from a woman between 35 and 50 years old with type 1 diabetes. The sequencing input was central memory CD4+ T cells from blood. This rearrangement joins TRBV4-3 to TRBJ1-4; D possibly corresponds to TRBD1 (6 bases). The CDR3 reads CASSQEGAEEKLFF. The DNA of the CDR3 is TGCGCCAGCAGCCAAGAGGGGGCAGAAGAAAAACTGTTTTTT.